These 9 T cell receptor beta chains were sequenced from one sample in a study of blood T cells in healthy people across ages. Using a J-beta primer mix together with a sample-barcoded 5' primer, a second PCR was run for roughly 6 to 11 cycles. From the 5' RACE reads, TCRdb called clonotypes with MiXCR, one entry per CDR3 protein. The sample contains 1.2 million to 1.5 million distinct CDR3 sequences, about 40% of which appear only once. Sequences were obtained from blood. The receptors stem from a woman under 30 in good health.

The chain employs TRBV5-1 and TRBJ2-2; D is ambiguous. With 3 bases removed from V and 2 bases from J, the gap between germline ends came to 11 bases. Germline lookup yields CDR1 SGHRS and CDR2 YFSETQ. The CDR3 has 15 amino acids. The CDR3 DNA follows: TGCGCCAGCAGCTCTTACATGGGTAACACCGGGGAGCTGTTTTTT. Its translation: CASSSYMGNTGELFF.

This clonotype was seen just once. The CDR3 DNA sequence: TGTGCCAGCAGTTTAGAAGGGTCCCTCAGCACAGATACGCAGTATTTT. Its protein product is CASSLEGSLSTDTQYF. This chain links TRBV12-3 or TRBV12-4 with TRBJ2-3; D is ambiguous. CDR3 size: 16 residues. The V gene lost 1 base and the J gene lost 0 bases, with 11 bases spanning the gap.

The chain employs TRBV15 and TRBJ1-4, with D possibly TRBD1 on 5 matching bases. V gave up 0 bases and J gave up 0 bases, with 14 bases separating them. Germline assignment: CDR1 LNHNV and CDR2 YYDKDF (reference sequence). The CDR3 runs to 18 residues. CDR3 bases: TGTGCCACCAGCAGAGATCGGATGATAGGGGCAACTAATGAAAAACTGTTTTTT. It yields the protein CATSRDRMIGATNEKLFF.

The rearrangement joins TRBV29-1 to TRBJ2-5; the D gene is possibly TRBD2 (5 bases). CDR1 is SQVTM and CDR2 is ANQGSEA in the germline V gene. This CDR3 region has 12 residues. Trimming removed 7 bases at V and 11 bases at J, with 20 bases between. CDR3 coding DNA: TGCAGCGCCGCGGACGGGAAAGACGGGCAGTACTTC. It is translated as CSAADGKDGQYF.

The chain is built from TRBV10-3 and TRBJ2-7; tentatively, D is TRBD1 (6 bases). From germline, CDR1 is ENHRY and CDR2 SYGVKD. The ends were cut back, 11 bases at V and 0 bases at J, with 11 bases in the middle. This CDR3 has 12 amino acids. CDR3 nucleotide sequence: TGTGCCGCAAAGGACAGCTCCTACGAGCAGTACTTC. This gives the protein CAAKDSSYEQYF.

As regards this clonotype: With a much larger clone just one base away, this may be a read error. The V and J genes are TRBV4-2 and TRBJ2-1; D unclear. The end of the DNA aligns better with TRBJ2-7, so the J call may be wrong. CDR1 and CDR2 from the germline V gene are LGHNA and YNFKEQ. CDR3 length: 13 amino acids. The CDR3 nucleotides are TGTGCCAGCAGCCCCTCGCGAGACAATGAGCAGTACTTC. The encoded protein is CASSPSRDNEQYF.

In its sample, this clonotype was seen a few times. V is TRBV18 and J is TRBJ2-6; D possibly corresponds to TRBD2 (5 bases). The CDR3 loop spans 16 amino acids. CDR1 KGHSH and CDR2 LQKENI come from the germline V gene. V shed 2 bases and J shed 1 base, with 9 bases lying between them. DNA of the CDR3: TGTGCCAGCTCACCAAACCGAGGGTCTGGGGCCAACGTCCTGACTTTC. Its protein is CASSPNRGSGANVLTF.

This clonotype has a handful of counts. The chain couples TRBV12-3 or TRBV12-4 to TRBJ1-1; tentative D call: TRBD1 (6 bases). The CDR3 contains 14 residues. V lost 2 bases and J 3 bases, leaving 10 bases between the germline ends. The DNA of the CDR3 is TGTGCCAGCAGTTTACAGGGGACCTACACTGAAGCTTTCTTT. It yields the protein CASSLQGTYTEAFF.

This clonotype was counted between two and nine times. The CDR3 nucleotides are TGTGCCAGCAGGGTTACAGGGGCTGAAGCTTTCTTT. Translating gives CASRVTGAEAFF. The chain uses TRBV28 and TRBJ1-1, with TRBD1 matching 7 bases. This CDR3 is built from 12 residues. The trim removed 6 bases at V and 6 bases at J, leaving 4 bases unmatched. Germline CDR1 is MDHEN and CDR2 is SYDVKM.